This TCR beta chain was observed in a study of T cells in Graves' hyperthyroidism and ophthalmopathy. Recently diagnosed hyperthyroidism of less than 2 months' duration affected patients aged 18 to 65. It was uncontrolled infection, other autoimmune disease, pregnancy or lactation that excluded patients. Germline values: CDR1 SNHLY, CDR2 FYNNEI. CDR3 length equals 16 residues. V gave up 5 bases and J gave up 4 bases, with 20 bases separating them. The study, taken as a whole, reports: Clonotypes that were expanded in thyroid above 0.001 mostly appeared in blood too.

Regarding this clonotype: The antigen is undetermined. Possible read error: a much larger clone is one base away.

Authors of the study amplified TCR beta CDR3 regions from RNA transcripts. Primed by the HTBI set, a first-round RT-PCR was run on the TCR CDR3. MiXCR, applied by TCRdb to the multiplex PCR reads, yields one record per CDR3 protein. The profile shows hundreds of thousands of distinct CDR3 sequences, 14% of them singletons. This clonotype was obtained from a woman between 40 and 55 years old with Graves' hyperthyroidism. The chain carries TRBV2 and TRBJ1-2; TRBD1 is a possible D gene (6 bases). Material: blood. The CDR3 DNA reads TGTGCCAGCAGTACCGAGAGGGGGGGGGGAGTCTATGGCTACACCTTC. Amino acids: CASSTERGGGVYGYTF.